These 3 T cell receptor beta chains share one sample of origin, sequenced in a study of OX40 agonist ivuxolimab in advanced cancers. Library creation used the immunoSEQ multiplex PCR assay. The table was pulled from immuneACCESS by TCRdb, which kept in-frame rearrangements only. Such tables lose some clones; where checked, under half of the loss comes from unresolved V genes, and the rest has no known cause. This sample has 55,000 to 65,000 clones in its table, and around 92% of those were observed once. The ten largest clones capture approximately 23% of the sample. The sequencing used CD4+ or CD8+ T cells sorted from blood, collected in a trial of the OX40 agonist ivuxolimab. Every receptor here comes from an adult with an advanced solid tumor such as melanoma, head and neck, liver or kidney cancer.

The chain couples TRBV5-1 to TRBJ1-6; tentative D call: TRBD1 (6 bases). V gave up 3 bases and J gave up 5 bases, with 12 bases separating them. Germline CDR1 SGHRS, CDR2 YFSETQ. This CDR3 is 15 amino acids long. The CDR3 is CASSSRQGHNSPLHF. CDR3 in DNA: TGCGCCAGCAGCTCAAGGCAGGGGCATAATTCACCCCTCCACTTT.

The chain combines TRBV30 with TRBJ1-1; perhaps TRBD1 as D (5 bases). This CDR3 spans 13 amino acids. Germline V CDR1 and CDR2: GTSNPN, SVGIG (reference sequence). V shed 4 bases and J shed 4 bases, with 13 bases lying between them. The CDR3 nucleotides read TGTGCCTGGACCCTAGAGGGGTTCACTGAAGCTTTCTTT. It is translated as CAWTLEGFTEAFF.

The V and J genes are TRBV30 and TRBJ2-2, with D unresolved. The V and J ends lost 4 bases and 9 bases respectively, with 12 bases between them. Looked up from germline, CDR1 is GTSNPN and CDR2 is SVGIG (reference sequence). The CDR3 is 12 amino acids. The CDR3 region is CAWNWWNRELFF. CDR3 sequence (DNA): TGTGCCTGGAACTGGTGGAATAGGGAGCTGTTTTTT.